These 26 T cell receptor beta chains were all obtained from the same sample, sequenced in a study of cytomegalovirus exposure and HLA in healthy donors. The PCR ran on 60 Vbeta and 13 Jbeta primers. Assay used: immunoSEQ multiplex PCR; TCRdb lists only in-frame clones, some missing. Of roughly 190,000 clones in the sample, over 70% were seen once. The sequenced sample consisted of PBMCs. These receptors originate from a female donor in good health and CMV-seronegative.

CDR3 coding DNA: TGTGCCAGCACGGTAGTGAGGCCGACGATCTACGAGCAGTACTTC. Its protein product is CASTVVRPTIYEQYF. This chain joins TRBV2 and TRBJ2-7; D is unclear. CDR3 size: 15 residues. Trimming removed 7 bases from V and 3 bases from J, with 19 bases in between. Germline CDR1 reads SNHLY; CDR2 reads FYNNEI.

This clone has more than one count but fewer than ten. This rearrangement joins TRBV6-1 to TRBJ1-5; 9 bases are shared with TRBD1. This CDR3 is built from 14 residues. Germline CDR1 is MNHNS and CDR2 is SASEGT. The ends lost 11 bases at V and 2 bases at J; junction bases unmatched: 7. CDR3 in amino acids: CAAEQGAGNQPQHF. The DNA for the CDR3 is TGTGCCGCCGAACAGGGGGCAGGCAATCAGCCCCAGCATTTT.

The rearrangement joins TRBV5-1 to TRBJ2-3, with TRBD2 as a possible D gene (6 bases). V lost 0 bases and J 0 bases, leaving 17 bases between the germline ends. Germline V gene lookup returns CDR1 SGHRS and CDR2 YFSETQ. The CDR3 contains 18 residues. The CDR3 nucleotides read TGCGCCAGCAGCTTGGCCCTGTCGGGAGACGTTAGCACAGATACGCAGTATTTT. It is translated as CASSLALSGDVSTDTQYF.

The genes are TRBV13 and TRBJ2-5, with 8 bases matching TRBD2. The CDR3 has 16 amino acids. Per the germline V gene, CDR1 is PRHDT and CDR2 is FYEKMQ (reference sequence). V lost 4 bases to trimming and J lost 2 bases; unmatched junction nucleotides: 9. CDR3 nucleotide sequence: TGTGCCAGCAGCTCCCCGGGACTAGAGATTCAAGAGACCCAGTACTTC. Residues: CASSSPGLEIQETQYF.

This clone showed up just once. In DNA form, the CDR3 reads TGTGCCAGCAGCTTAGAATTAGCCGTTAATGAAAAACTGTTTTTT. This gives the protein CASSLELAVNEKLFF. The chain has TRBV7-2 and TRBJ1-4; no clear D gene. Looked up from germline, CDR1 is SGHTA and CDR2 is FQGNSA. The CDR3 is 15 residues long. Deletions cut 1 base from V and 4 bases from J, with 10 bases between.

CDR3 nucleotides: TGTGCCATCAGTCAGAGCGGGACTAGCGGGGGGGCCGGTTCCTACGAGCAGTACTTC. Encoded protein: CAISQSGTSGGAGSYEQYF. This chain links TRBV10-3 with TRBJ2-7, with 16 bases identical to TRBD2. From germline, CDR1 is ENHRY and CDR2 SYGVKD. This CDR3 comprises 19 residues. V gave up 5 bases and J gave up 1 base; unmatched junction bases: 11.

This chain joins TRBV29-1 and TRBJ1-1, with TRBD1 matching 9 bases. V dropped 4 bases and J dropped 10; count of bases not matched to a gene: 4. The germline V gene has CDR1 SQVTM and CDR2 ANQGSEA. The CDR3 spans 11 residues. In nucleotides, the CDR3 is TGCAGCGTTGCCAACAGGGGGCCAGCTTTCTTT. Translating gives CSVANRGPAFF.

This chain joins TRBV7-3 and TRBJ2-3; 7 bases agree with TRBD1. Trimming removed 5 bases from V and 4 bases from J; junction bases left unmatched: 3. The CDR3 spans 13 residues. Germline assignment: CDR1 SGHTA and CDR2 FQGTGA. The CDR3 DNA sequence: TGTGCCAGCAGCCCTACAGGGGCAGATACGCAGTATTTT. Its protein product is CASSPTGADTQYF.

The chain joins TRBV21-1 to TRBJ2-1; whether TRBD2, the table's D call, matches the DNA was not checked. TRBV21-1 is termed a pseudogene. This CDR3 is built from 16 residues. For the CDR3, the DNA is TGTGCCAGCAGCAAAGGAACTAGCGGGAGATACAATGAGCAGTTCTTC. Its protein is CASSKGTSGRYNEQFF.

This chain connects TRBV21-1 to TRBJ1-4; TRBD1, the D gene given by the table, was not confirmed from the DNA. TRBV21-1 is a pseudogene locus. This CDR3 region has 17 residues. CDR3 amino acids: CASSTPSQGLANEKLFF. In DNA form, the CDR3 reads TGTGCCAGCAGCACACCATCGCAGGGGCTGGCTAATGAAAAACTGTTTTTT.

The chain combines TRBV5-1 with TRBJ2-7, with a possible D match to TRBD2 (6 bases). Germline CDR1 SGHRS, CDR2 YFSETQ. The CDR3 runs to 14 residues. V was shortened by 1 base and J by 4 bases, with 12 bases between the two germline ends. The CDR3 DNA reads as TGCGCCAGCAGCTTGAGCTCTAGCGAATACGAGCAGTACTTC. It codes for CASSLSSSEYEQYF. Looking up the rest from reference TRBV5-1 and TRBJ2-7 gives the full variable domain: KAGVTQTPRYLIKTRGQQVTLSCSPISGHRSVSWYQQTPGQGLQFLFEYFSETQRNKGNFPGRFSGRQFSNSRSEMNVSTLELGDSALYLCASSLSSSEYEQYFGPGTRLTVT.

V is TRBV2 and J is TRBJ1-4, with 8 nucleotides matching TRBD1. Germline V gene lookup returns CDR1 SNHLY and CDR2 FYNNEI. Germline trimming cut 4 bases from V and 6 bases from J; bases unmatched to any gene: 7. The CDR3 is made up of 15 amino acids. The CDR3 DNA reads TGTGCCAGCAGTGTTGGGGGACAGGCGGATGAAAAACTGTTTTTT. Encoded protein: CASSVGGQADEKLFF.

This CDR3 reads CASKLNTGELFF. CDR3 DNA sequence: TGTGCCAGCAAGCTGAACACCGGGGAGCTGTTTTTT. The chain employs TRBV28 and TRBJ2-2; D gene unclear. Trimming pared 7 bases from V and 1 base from J, leaving 4 bases between. Germline V CDR1 and CDR2: MDHEN, SYDVKM. The CDR3 is 12 residues long. The entire variable domain, with the rest obtained from reference TRBV28 and TRBJ2-2, is as follows: DVKVTQSSRYLVKRTGEKVFLECVQDMDHENMFWYRQDPGLGLRLIYFSYDVKMKEKGDIPEGYSVSREKKERFSLILESASTNQTSMYLCASKLNTGELFFGEGSRLTVL.

The CDR3 reads CASSGGGPRQPQHF. DNA of the CDR3: TGTGCCAGTAGTGGGGGGGGGCCGCGACAGCCCCAGCATTTT. V and J are TRBV19 and TRBJ1-5, with TRBD1 as a possible D gene (6 bases). V gave up 5 bases and J gave up 7 bases, with 15 bases separating them. The germline CDR1 and CDR2 sequences are LNHDA and SQIVND (reference sequence). CDR3 length equals 14 residues.

This clone was seen just once. The chain recombines TRBV30 with TRBJ1-5; TRBD1 matches at 7 bases. Germline CDR1 is GTSNPN and CDR2 is SVGIG (reference sequence). Trimming at V came to 5 bases and at J to 1 base, leaving 5 bases not matched to a gene. The CDR3 spans 14 residues. Written as DNA, the CDR3 is TGTGCCTGGGACAGGGATGGCAGCAATCAGCCCCAGCATTTT. It yields the protein CAWDRDGSNQPQHF. Full variable domain (remainder filled in from reference TRBV30 and TRBJ1-5): SQTIHQWPATLVQPVGSPLSLECTVEGTSNPNLYWYRQAAGRGLQLLFYSVGIGQISSEVPQNLSASRPQDRQFILSSKKLLLSDSGFYLCAWDRDGSNQPQHFGDGTRLSIL.

The chain couples TRBV5-8 to TRBJ2-1; 8 bases are shared with TRBD2. The CDR3 covers 15 residues. V lost 4 bases and J lost 4; bases outside the gene matches: 7. Germline V CDR1 and CDR2: SGHTS, YDEGEE. This CDR3 is CASSPWGTRYNEQFF. CDR3 in DNA: TGTGCCAGCAGCCCATGGGGGACTAGGTACAATGAGCAGTTCTTC.

This clone has a handful of counts. This sequence joins TRBV14 and TRBJ2-7; 7 positions agree with TRBD2. This CDR3 has 15 residues. CDR1 and CDR2 (germline): SGHDN, FVKESK. V gave up 0 bases and J gave up 6 bases; unmatched junction bases: 8. The CDR3: CASSQEGGVLSEQYF. The CDR3 nucleotides are TGTGCCAGCAGCCAAGAGGGGGGGGTCCTTTCCGAGCAGTACTTC.

This clone was counted only a few times. The chain employs TRBV7-8 and TRBJ1-1; D gene ambiguous. V was cut by 3 bases and J by 0 bases, with 8 bases left in between. This CDR3 spans 14 amino acids. Germline V gene sequence: CDR1 SGHVS, CDR2 FQNEAQ. The DNA for the CDR3 is TGTGCCAGCAGCTTCCCCCCGGTGAACACTGAAGCTTTCTTT. This translates into CASSFPPVNTEAFF.

The CDR3 spells CAISEGEAPNEQFF. The CDR3 DNA sequence: TGTGCCATCAGTGAGGGGGAGGCCCCAAATGAGCAGTTCTTC. This chain links TRBV10-3 with TRBJ2-1, with TRBD2 as a possible D gene (6 bases). V lost 2 bases and J lost 7, with 12 bases in between. The CDR3 has 14 amino acids. Germline CDR1 and CDR2: ENHRY and SYGVKD.

The rearrangement joins TRBV7-8 to TRBJ1-4; D unclear. The CDR3 is 14 amino acids. Germline lookup yields CDR1 SGHVS and CDR2 FQNEAQ. V was cut by 2 bases and J by 0 bases, with 4 bases left in between. CDR3 in amino acids: CASSLFATNEKLFF. The CDR3 DNA reads as TGTGCCAGCAGCTTATTCGCAACTAATGAAAAACTGTTTTTT.

This sequence joins TRBV19 and TRBJ1-1; the D gene is possibly TRBD1 (6 bases). Germline values: CDR1 LNHDA, CDR2 SQIVND (reference sequence). The CDR3 consists of 14 residues. The CDR3 DNA is TGTGCAACCCAAAGGGCAGGGGCCATCCCTGAAGCTTTCTTT. The encoded protein is CATQRAGAIPEAFF. Drawing the rest from reference TRBV19 and TRBJ1-1, the complete variable domain is DGGITQSPKYLFRKEGQNVTLSCEQNLNHDAMYWYRQDPGQGLRLIYYSQIVNDFQKGDIAEGYSVSREKKESFPLTVTSAQKNPTAFYLCATQRAGAIPEAFFGQGTRLTVV.

J is TRBJ2-1 and V is TRBV5-1, with a tentative D call TRBD2 (6 bases). Germline V gene data show CDR1 as SGHRS and CDR2 as YFSETQ. This CDR3 has 18 amino acids. Trimming took off 0 bases at V and 0 bases at J, with 16 bases between the two ends. Here the CDR3 reads CASSLEVPGTYSYNEQFF. The DNA for the CDR3 is TGCGCCAGCAGCTTGGAGGTCCCGGGGACTTACTCCTACAATGAGCAGTTCTTC.

The CDR3 loop is CASSFTQGNTGELFF. CDR3 in DNA: TGTGCCAGCAGCTTTACACAGGGAAACACCGGGGAGCTGTTTTTT. The rearrangement joins TRBV5-4 to TRBJ2-2, with D possibly matching TRBD1 (6 bases). Trimming left V 2 bases short and J 2 bases short, with 10 bases between. Germline V CDR1 and CDR2: SGHNT, YYREEE (reference sequence). CDR3 length: 15 residues.

The V gene is TRBV28, the J gene TRBJ1-5, with D hard to call. Germline V lookup: CDR1 MDHEN, CDR2 SYDVKM. The CDR3 runs 13 residues. V was cut by 4 bases and J by 4 bases, with 8 bases left in between. CDR3 coding DNA: TGTGCCAGCAGTTACTTCGGGAATCAGCCCCAGCATTTT. This sequence encodes CASSYFGNQPQHF.

The rearrangement uses TRBV11-2 and TRBJ1-5; D is unclear. V was pared by 5 bases and J by 5 bases, with 10 bases between. The CDR3 has 13 residues. Per the germline V gene, CDR1 is SGHAT and CDR2 is FQNNGV. CDR3 loop: CASSPTDYQPQHF. CDR3 DNA sequence: TGTGCCAGCAGCCCCACGGACTATCAGCCCCAGCATTTT.

The chain has TRBV28 and TRBJ1-1; tentative D call: TRBD1 (5 bases). V lost 11 bases and J 0 bases, leaving 25 bases between the germline ends. In germline, CDR1 is MDHEN, CDR2 SYDVKM. The CDR3 totals 17 residues. The CDR3 sequence: CARWQGIDLLMNTEAFF. Written as DNA, the CDR3 is TGTGCCCGATGGCAGGGTATTGATTTATTAATGAACACTGAAGCTTTCTTT.